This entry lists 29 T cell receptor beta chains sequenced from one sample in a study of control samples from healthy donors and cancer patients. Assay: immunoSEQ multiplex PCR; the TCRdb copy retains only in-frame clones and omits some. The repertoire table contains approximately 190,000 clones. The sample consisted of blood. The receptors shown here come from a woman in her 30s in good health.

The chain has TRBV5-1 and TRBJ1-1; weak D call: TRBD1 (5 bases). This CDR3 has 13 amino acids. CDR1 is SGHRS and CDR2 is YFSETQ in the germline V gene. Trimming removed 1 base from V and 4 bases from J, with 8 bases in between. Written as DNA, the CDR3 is TGCGCCAGCAGCTTGACGGGGACCACTGAAGCTTTCTTT. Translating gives CASSLTGTTEAFF.

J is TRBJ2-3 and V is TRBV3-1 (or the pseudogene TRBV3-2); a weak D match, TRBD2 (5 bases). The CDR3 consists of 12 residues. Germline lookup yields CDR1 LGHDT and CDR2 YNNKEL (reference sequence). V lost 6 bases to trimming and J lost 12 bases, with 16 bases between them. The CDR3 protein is CASSPTSGPQYF. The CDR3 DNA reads TGTGCCAGCAGTCCAACGAGCGGCCCCCAGTATTTT.

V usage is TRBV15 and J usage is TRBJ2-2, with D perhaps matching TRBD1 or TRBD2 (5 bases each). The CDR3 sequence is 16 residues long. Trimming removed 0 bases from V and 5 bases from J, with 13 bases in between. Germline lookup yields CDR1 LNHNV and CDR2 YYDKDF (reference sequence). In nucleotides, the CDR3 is TGTGCCACCAGCAGAGACAGGGACCCCCGGACCGGGGAGCTGTTTTTT. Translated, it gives CATSRDRDPRTGELFF.

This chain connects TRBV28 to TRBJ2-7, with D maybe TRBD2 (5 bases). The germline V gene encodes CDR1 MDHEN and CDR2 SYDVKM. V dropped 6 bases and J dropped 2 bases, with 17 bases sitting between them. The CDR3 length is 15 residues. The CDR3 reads CASSYGPGSAYEQYF. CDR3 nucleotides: TGTGCCAGCAGCTATGGACCGGGTAGCGCCTACGAGCAGTACTTC. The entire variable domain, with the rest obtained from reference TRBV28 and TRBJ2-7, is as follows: DVKVTQSSRYLVKRTGEKVFLECVQDMDHENMFWYRQDPGLGLRLIYFSYDVKMKEKGDIPEGYSVSREKKERFSLILESASTNQTSMYLCASSYGPGSAYEQYFGPGTRLTVT.

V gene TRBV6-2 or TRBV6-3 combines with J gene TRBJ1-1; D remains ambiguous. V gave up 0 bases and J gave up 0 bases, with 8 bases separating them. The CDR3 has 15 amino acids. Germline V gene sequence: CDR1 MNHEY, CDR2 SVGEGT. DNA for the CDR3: TGTGCCAGCAGTTACTCACAGCCCATGAACACTGAAGCTTTCTTT. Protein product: CASSYSQPMNTEAFF.

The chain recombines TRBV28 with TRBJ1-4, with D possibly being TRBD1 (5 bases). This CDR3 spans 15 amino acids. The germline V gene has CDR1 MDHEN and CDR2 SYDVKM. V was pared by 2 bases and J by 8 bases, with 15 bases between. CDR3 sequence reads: CASSLRGRSYEKLFF. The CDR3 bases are TGTGCCAGCAGTTTAAGGGGCAGGTCCTACGAAAAACTGTTTTTT.

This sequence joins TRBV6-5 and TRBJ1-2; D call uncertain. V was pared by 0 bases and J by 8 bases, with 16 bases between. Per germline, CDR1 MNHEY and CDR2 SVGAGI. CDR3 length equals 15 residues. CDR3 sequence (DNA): TGTGCCAGCAGTTACTCGGGGTTGCTAAAGGTGGGCTACACCTTC. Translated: CASSYSGLLKVGYTF.

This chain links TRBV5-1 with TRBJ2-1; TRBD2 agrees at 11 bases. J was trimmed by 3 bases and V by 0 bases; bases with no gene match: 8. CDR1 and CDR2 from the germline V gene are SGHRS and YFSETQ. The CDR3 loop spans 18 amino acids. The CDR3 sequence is CASSLAGLGTSGYNEQFF. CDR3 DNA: TGCGCCAGCAGCTTGGCTGGATTGGGGACTAGCGGCTACAATGAGCAGTTCTTC.

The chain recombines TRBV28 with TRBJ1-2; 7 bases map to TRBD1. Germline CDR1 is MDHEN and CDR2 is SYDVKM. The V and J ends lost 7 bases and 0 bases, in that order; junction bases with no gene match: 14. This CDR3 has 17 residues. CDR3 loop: CASNPPRDRESNYGYTF. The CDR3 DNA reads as TGTGCCAGCAACCCCCCCCGGGACAGAGAATCTAACTATGGCTACACCTTC.

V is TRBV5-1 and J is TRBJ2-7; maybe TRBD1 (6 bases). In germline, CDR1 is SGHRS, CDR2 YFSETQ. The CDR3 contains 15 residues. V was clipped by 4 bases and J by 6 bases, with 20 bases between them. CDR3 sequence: CASSGDLQGLGEQYF. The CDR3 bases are TGCGCCAGCAGCGGGGACCTACAGGGTTTAGGCGAGCAGTACTTC.

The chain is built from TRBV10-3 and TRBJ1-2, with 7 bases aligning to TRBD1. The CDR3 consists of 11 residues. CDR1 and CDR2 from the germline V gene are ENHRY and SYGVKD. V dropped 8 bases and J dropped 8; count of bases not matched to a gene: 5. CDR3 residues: CAIWAGGGYTF. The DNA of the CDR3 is TGTGCCATCTGGGCAGGGGGGGGCTACACCTTC.

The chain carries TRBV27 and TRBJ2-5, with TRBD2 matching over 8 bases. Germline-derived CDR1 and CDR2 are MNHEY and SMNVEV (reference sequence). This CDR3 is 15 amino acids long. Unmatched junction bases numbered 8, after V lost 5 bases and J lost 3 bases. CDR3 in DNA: TGTGCCAGCAGTCCTCTCTCAGCGGGGGAAGAGACCCAGTACTTC. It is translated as CASSPLSAGEETQYF.

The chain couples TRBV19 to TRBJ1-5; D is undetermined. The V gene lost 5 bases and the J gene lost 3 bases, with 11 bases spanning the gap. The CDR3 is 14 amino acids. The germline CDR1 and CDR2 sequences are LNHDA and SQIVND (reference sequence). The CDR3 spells CASSFFGDNQPQHF. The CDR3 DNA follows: TGTGCCAGTAGTTTTTTCGGGGACAATCAGCCCCAGCATTTT.

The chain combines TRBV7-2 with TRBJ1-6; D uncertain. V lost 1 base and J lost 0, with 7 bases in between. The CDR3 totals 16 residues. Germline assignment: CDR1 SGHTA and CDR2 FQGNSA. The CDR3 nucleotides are TGTGCCAGCAGCTTAGAGTCCATCTCCTATAATTCACCCCTCCACTTT. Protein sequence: CASSLESISYNSPLHF.

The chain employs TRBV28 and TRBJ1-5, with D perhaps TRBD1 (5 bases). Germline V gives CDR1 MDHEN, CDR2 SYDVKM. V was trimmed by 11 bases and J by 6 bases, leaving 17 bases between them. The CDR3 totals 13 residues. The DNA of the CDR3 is TGTGCCCGCGGGGGGGTGGGGAGTCAGCCCCAGCATTTT. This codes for CARGGVGSQPQHF.

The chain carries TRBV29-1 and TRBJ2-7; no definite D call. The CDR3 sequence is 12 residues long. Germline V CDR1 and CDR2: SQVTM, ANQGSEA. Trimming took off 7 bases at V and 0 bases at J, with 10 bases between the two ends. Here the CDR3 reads CSAQTPSYEQYF. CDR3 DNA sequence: TGCAGCGCTCAGACACCCTCCTACGAGCAGTACTTC.

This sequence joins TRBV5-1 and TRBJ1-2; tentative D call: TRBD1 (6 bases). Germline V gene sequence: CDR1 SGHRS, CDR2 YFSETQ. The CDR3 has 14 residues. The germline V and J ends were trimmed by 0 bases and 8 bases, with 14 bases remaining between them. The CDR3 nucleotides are TGCGCCAGCAGCTTGGATCCAGGGGCTGGGGGCTACACCTTC. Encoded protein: CASSLDPGAGGYTF. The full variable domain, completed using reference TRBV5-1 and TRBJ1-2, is KAGVTQTPRYLIKTRGQQVTLSCSPISGHRSVSWYQQTPGQGLQFLFEYFSETQRNKGNFPGRFSGRQFSNSRSEMNVSTLELGDSALYLCASSLDPGAGGYTFGSGTRLTVV.

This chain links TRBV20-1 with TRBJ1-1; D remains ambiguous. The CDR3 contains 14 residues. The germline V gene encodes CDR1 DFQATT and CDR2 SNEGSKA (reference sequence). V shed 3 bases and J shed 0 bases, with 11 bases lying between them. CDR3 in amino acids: CSASPLEVNTEAFF. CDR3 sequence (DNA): TGCAGTGCTAGTCCCTTAGAGGTGAACACTGAAGCTTTCTTT.

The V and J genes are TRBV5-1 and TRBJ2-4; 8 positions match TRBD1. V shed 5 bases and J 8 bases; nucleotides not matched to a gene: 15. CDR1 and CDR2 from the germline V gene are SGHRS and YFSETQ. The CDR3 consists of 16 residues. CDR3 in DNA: TGCGCCAGCAGAGCCCAGGGGGCCAACGCAGTTCACATTCAGTACTTC. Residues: CASRAQGANAVHIQYF.

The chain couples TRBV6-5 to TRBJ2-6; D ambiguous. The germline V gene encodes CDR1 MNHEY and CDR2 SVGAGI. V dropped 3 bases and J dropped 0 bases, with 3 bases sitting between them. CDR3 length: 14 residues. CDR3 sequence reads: CASSYTSGANVLTF. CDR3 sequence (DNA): TGTGCCAGCAGTTATACCTCTGGGGCCAACGTCCTGACTTTC.

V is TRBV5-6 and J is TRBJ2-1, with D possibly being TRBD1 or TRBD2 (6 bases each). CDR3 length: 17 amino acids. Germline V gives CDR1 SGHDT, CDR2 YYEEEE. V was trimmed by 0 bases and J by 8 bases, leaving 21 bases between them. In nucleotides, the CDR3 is TGTGCCAGCAGCTTGGAGAGAAGGGGGGCCGAATACCATGAGCAGTTCTTC. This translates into CASSLERRGAEYHEQFF.

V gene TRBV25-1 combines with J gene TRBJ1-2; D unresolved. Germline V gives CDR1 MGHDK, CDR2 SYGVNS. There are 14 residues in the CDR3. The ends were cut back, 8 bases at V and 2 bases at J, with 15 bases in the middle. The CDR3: CASLGGVLNYGYTF. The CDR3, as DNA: TGTGCCAGCTTGGGCGGGGTATTAAACTATGGCTACACCTTC.

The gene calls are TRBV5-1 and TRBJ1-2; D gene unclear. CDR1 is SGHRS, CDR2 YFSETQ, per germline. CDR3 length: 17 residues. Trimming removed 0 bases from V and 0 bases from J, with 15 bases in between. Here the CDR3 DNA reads TGCGCCAGCAGCTTGGCCCCGGGATTGGGCCCTAACTATGGCTACACCTTC. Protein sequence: CASSLAPGLGPNYGYTF. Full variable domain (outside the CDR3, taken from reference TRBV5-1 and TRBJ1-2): KAGVTQTPRYLIKTRGQQVTLSCSPISGHRSVSWYQQTPGQGLQFLFEYFSETQRNKGNFPGRFSGRQFSNSRSEMNVSTLELGDSALYLCASSLAPGLGPNYGYTFGSGTRLTVV.

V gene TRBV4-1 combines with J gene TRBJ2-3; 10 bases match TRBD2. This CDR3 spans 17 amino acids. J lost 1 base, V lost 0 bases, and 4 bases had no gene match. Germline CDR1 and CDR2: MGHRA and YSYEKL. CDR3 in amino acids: CASSQDRGTSGTDTQYF. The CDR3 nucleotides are TGCGCCAGCAGCCAAGATCGGGGGACTAGCGGCACAGATACGCAGTATTTT.

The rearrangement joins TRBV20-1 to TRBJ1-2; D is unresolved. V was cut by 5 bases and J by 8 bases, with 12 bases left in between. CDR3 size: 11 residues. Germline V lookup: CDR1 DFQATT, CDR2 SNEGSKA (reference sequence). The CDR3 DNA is TGCAGTGCTCTCACTATGAGGGGCTACACCTTC. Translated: CSALTMRGYTF.

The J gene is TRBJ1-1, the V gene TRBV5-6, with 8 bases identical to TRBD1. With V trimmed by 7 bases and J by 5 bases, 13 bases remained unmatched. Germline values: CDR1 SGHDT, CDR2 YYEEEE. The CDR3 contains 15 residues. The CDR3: CASVGYTGGRTEAFF. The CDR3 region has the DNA TGTGCCAGCGTCGGCTACACAGGGGGGAGGACTGAAGCTTTCTTT.

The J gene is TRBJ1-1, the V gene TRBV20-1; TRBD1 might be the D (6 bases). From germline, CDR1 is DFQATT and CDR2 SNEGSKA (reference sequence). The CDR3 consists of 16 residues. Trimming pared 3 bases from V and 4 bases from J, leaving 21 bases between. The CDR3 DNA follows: TGCAGTGCTAGTATGCAGGGGAGGACGGTATTCACTGAAGCTTTCTTT. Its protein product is CSASMQGRTVFTEAFF.

The CDR3 spells CSFSRGGANNEQYF. In nucleotides, the CDR3 is TGCAGCTTCTCTCGAGGGGGCGCAAATAACGAGCAGTACTTC. The gene calls are TRBV29-1 and TRBJ2-7, with TRBD1 matching over 7 bases. J was trimmed by 5 bases and V by 8 bases; bases with no gene match: 15. Germline values: CDR1 SQVTM, CDR2 ANQGSEA. The CDR3 is 14 amino acids.

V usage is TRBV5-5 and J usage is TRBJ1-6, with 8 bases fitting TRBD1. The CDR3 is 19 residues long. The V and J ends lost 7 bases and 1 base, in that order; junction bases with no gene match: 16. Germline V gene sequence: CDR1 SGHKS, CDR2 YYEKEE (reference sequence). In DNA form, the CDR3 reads TGTGCCAGCCGAAACTTGGGGGCAGGGGGCAAGTCCTATAATTCACCCCTCCACTTT. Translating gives CASRNLGAGGKSYNSPLHF.